The clone carrying this TCR beta chain was recorded a few times. Authors' methods: Amplification of reference gene primers was used by the study to estimate nucleated cell counts. Method: immunoSEQ multiplex PCR; TCRdb's copy keeps in-frame clones and lacks some. V, J and clone size are those of that table, while D and trimming were read from the DNA. The sample contains roughly 430,000 clones, nearly 90% of which appear only once. This entry belongs to a study of blood T cell repertoires in COVID-19. Across the study: T cells, B-cell-depleted T cells, or PBMCs supplied cDNA or gDNA.

The CDR3 has 11 amino acids. Germline V lookup: CDR1 ENHRY, CDR2 SYGVKD. V lost 6 bases, J lost 3 bases, and 5 bases lay in between. Source material: PBMCs or T cells enriched from blood (not recorded which). This chain links TRBV10-3 with TRBJ1-1, with unresolved D. The sequence derives from a woman aged 40 to 50 with acute COVID-19. The CDR3 region is CAIRADTEAFF. In DNA, the CDR3 is TGTGCCATCAGGGCAGACACTGAAGCTTTCTTT.